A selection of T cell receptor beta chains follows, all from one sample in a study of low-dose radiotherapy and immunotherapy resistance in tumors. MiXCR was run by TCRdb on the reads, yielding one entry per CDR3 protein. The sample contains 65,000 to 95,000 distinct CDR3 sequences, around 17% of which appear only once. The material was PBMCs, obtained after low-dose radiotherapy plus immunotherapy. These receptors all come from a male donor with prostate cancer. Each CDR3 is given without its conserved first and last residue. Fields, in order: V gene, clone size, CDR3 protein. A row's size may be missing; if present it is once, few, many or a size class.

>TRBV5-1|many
ASSGTRGTGELF
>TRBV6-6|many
ASNQPSTGVGGTQY
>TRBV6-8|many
ASSRLAEHNNEQF
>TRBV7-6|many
ASSVGYNEQF
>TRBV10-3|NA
AISGTATGELF
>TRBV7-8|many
ASSLVTANQPQH
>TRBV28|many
ASSLDTSGLRETQY
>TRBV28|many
ASTSPQQGRSYEQY
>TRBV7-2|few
ASKLPGTGELF
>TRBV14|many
ASSQLGPSSGNTIY
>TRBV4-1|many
ASSQDRGLAGDTGELF